These 15 T cell receptor beta chains share one sample of origin, sequenced in a study of cytomegalovirus exposure and HLA in healthy donors. The PCR ran on 60 Vbeta and 13 Jbeta primers. Assay: immunoSEQ multiplex PCR; the TCRdb copy retains only in-frame clones and omits some. The data hold 150,000 to 200,000 clones, with approximately 70% observed a single time. Material for sequencing was PBMCs. These receptors were collected from a woman aged 40 to 50 in good health and CMV-seropositive.

The chain employs TRBV19 and TRBJ2-7; D call uncertain. The CDR3 covers 14 residues. V was pared by 5 bases and J by 2 bases, with 13 bases between. The V gene's germline CDR1 is LNHDA and CDR2 SQIVND (reference sequence). CDR3 sequence reads: CASSVRGLPYEQYF. The CDR3 bases are TGTGCCAGTAGTGTCAGAGGATTACCCTACGAGCAGTACTTC.

The V gene is TRBV19, the J gene TRBJ2-1; 7 positions agree with TRBD1. The CDR3 loop spans 13 amino acids. Germline-derived CDR1 and CDR2 are LNHDA and SQIVND (reference sequence). J lost 6 bases, V lost 5 bases, and 4 bases had no gene match. The chain's CDR3 is CASSRTGVNEQFF. CDR3 in DNA: TGTGCCAGTAGTCGCACAGGGGTCAATGAGCAGTTCTTC.

This sequence joins TRBV18 and TRBJ2-7, with TRBD1 matching over 11 bases. CDR3 size: 16 residues. The J segment lost 5 bases and the V segment lost 6 bases, leaving 12 bases of the junction unmatched. Germline V gene sequence: CDR1 KGHSH, CDR2 LQKENI. The CDR3 loop reads CASSERPGQGVHEQYF. The DNA for the CDR3 is TGTGCCAGCTCTGAAAGGCCGGGACAGGGGGTTCACGAGCAGTACTTC.

The rearrangement links TRBV7-2 to TRBJ2-5, with D perhaps TRBD1 (5 bases). The germline V gene encodes CDR1 SGHTA and CDR2 FQGNSA. This CDR3 is built from 14 residues. The V and J ends lost 5 bases and 4 bases respectively, with 14 bases between them. The CDR3 sequence: CASSPPDRGETQYF. In DNA, the CDR3 is TGTGCCAGCAGCCCGCCAGACAGAGGAGAGACCCAGTACTTC.

V is TRBV6-1 and J is TRBJ1-1; D not resolved. Germline CDR1 reads MNHNS; CDR2 reads SASEGT. Trimming took off 4 bases at V and 7 bases at J, with 19 bases between the two ends. This CDR3 is 15 amino acids long. The CDR3, as DNA: TGTGCCAGCAGTGTCGTAGTCGCCTTCGAGGGTGAAGCTTTCTTT. Translation: CASSVVVAFEGEAFF.

A few counts support this clone. This chain connects TRBV6-6 to TRBJ2-2; D might be TRBD2 (6 bases). CDR1 MNHNY and CDR2 SVGAGI come from the germline V gene (reference sequence). Trimming left V 2 bases short and J 4 bases short, with 14 bases between. The CDR3 has 16 amino acids. CDR3 in amino acids: CASSYPQAGSTGELFF. The DNA for the CDR3 is TGTGCCAGCAGTTACCCCCAGGCGGGATCCACCGGGGAGCTGTTTTTT.

The rearrangement joins TRBV5-4 to TRBJ1-2, with D possibly matching TRBD1 (6 bases). CDR3 size: 16 residues. The germline V and J ends were trimmed by 4 bases and 5 bases, with 21 bases remaining between them. Germline values: CDR1 SGHNT, CDR2 YYREEE (reference sequence). CDR3 in amino acids: CASSPGGGGGWYGYTF. CDR3 nucleotides: TGTGCCAGCAGCCCCGGAGGGGGGGGCGGTTGGTATGGCTACACCTTC.

Written as DNA, the CDR3 is TGTGCCAGCAGTCGCGGAGCGAACACCGGGGAGCTGTTTTTT. Encoded protein: CASSRGANTGELFF. This chain connects TRBV5-4 to TRBJ2-2; unclear D gene. Trimming stripped 5 bases from V and 0 bases from J, with 8 bases between. There are 14 residues in the CDR3. Germline V lookup: CDR1 SGHNT, CDR2 YYREEE (reference sequence).

For this clone: One end of the junction varies from germline; a read error may be responsible. The V call is TRBV7-3, the J call TRBJ1-6; 12 nucleotides align to TRBD1. The CDR3 has 15 amino acids. Germline loops: CDR1 SGHTA, CDR2 FQGTGA. CDR3: CASSRDRGLDSPLNF. For the CDR3, the DNA is TGTGCCAGCAGCCGGGACAGGGGGCTGGATTCACCCCTCAACTTT.

The chain uses TRBV28 and TRBJ2-4, with a possible D match to TRBD2 (5 bases). The CDR3 has 11 residues. Germline CDR1 and CDR2: MDHEN and SYDVKM. V gave up 7 bases and J gave up 5 bases, with 6 bases separating them. DNA of the CDR3: TGTGCCAGCATGGGAGAAAACATTCAGTACTTC. This translates into CASMGENIQYF.

The V call is TRBV2, the J call TRBJ1-1; TRBD1 is a possible D gene (6 bases). With 6 bases removed from V and 1 base from J, the gap between germline ends came to 15 bases. Germline V gene sequence: CDR1 SNHLY, CDR2 FYNNEI. This CDR3 is 15 amino acids long. The CDR3 spells CASSDRGQRNTEAFF. Here the CDR3 DNA reads TGTGCCAGCAGCGATAGAGGACAGAGGAACACTGAAGCTTTCTTT.

The chain has TRBV28 and TRBJ1-1; D remains ambiguous. CDR3 length: 12 residues. V lost 3 bases to trimming and J lost 7 bases, with 9 bases between them. Germline V gene data show CDR1 as MDHEN and CDR2 as SYDVKM. The CDR3 loop reads CASSLRLVEAFF. CDR3 nucleotide sequence: TGTGCCAGCAGTTTGAGGCTGGTTGAAGCTTTCTTT.

The chain carries TRBV6-6 and TRBJ1-4; TRBD1 aligns across 7 bases. Germline CDR1 and CDR2: MNHNY and SVGAGI (reference sequence). This CDR3 spans 16 amino acids. V shed 2 bases and J 0 bases; nucleotides not matched to a gene: 3. Here the CDR3 reads CASSYHTGATNEKLFF. DNA of the CDR3: TGTGCCAGCAGTTACCACACAGGGGCAACTAATGAAAAACTGTTTTTT.

The chain links TRBV4-3 to TRBJ2-5, with D uncertain. Trimming stripped 1 base from V and 4 bases from J, with 7 bases between. This CDR3 is built from 13 residues. From germline, CDR1 is LGHNA and CDR2 YSLEER. The CDR3 DNA follows: TGCGCCAGCAGCCAAGTATTCGGAGAGACCCAGTACTTC. This gives the protein CASSQVFGETQYF.

The chain couples TRBV4-2 to TRBJ1-6; D gene unclear. The CDR3 runs 16 residues. Germline CDR1 reads LGHNA; CDR2 reads YNFKEQ. Between the trimmed V and J ends, which lost 4 bases and 7 bases, there was a span of 17 bases. CDR3 protein: CASSPRTGSENSPLHF. The CDR3 nucleotides are TGTGCCAGCAGCCCACGTACGGGGTCCGAGAATTCACCCCTCCACTTT.